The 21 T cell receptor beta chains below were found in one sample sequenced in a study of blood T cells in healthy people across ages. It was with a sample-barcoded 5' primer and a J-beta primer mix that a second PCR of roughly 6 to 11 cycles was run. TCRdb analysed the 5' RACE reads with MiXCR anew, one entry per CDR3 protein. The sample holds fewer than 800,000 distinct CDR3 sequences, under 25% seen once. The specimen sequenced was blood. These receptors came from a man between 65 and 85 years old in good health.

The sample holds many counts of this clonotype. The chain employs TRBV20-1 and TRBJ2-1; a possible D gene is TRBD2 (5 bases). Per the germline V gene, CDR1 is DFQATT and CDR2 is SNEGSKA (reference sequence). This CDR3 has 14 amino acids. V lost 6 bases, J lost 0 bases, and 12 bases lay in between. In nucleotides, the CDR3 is TGCAGTGCGCAGGAGGCGAGCTCCTACAATGAGCAGTTCTTC. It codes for CSAQEASSYNEQFF.

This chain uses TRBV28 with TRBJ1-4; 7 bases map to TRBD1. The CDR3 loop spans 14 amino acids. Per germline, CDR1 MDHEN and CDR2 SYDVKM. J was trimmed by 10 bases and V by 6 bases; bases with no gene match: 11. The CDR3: CASSHQDRVGKLFF. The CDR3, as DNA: TGTGCCAGCAGCCACCAAGACAGGGTCGGAAAACTGTTTTTT.

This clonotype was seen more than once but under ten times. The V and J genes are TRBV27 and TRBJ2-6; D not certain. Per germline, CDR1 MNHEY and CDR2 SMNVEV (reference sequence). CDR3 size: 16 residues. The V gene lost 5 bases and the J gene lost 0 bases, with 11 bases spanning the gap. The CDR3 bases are TGTGCCAGCAGTAACCTGGGCCACTCTGGGGCCAACGTCCTGACTTTC. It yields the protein CASSNLGHSGANVLTF.

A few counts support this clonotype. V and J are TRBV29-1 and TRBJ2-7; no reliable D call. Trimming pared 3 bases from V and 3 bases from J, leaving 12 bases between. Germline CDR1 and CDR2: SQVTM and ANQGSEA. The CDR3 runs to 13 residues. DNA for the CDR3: TGCAGCGTTGAGGCCCCCGTTAGCTACGAGCAGTACTTC. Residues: CSVEAPVSYEQYF.

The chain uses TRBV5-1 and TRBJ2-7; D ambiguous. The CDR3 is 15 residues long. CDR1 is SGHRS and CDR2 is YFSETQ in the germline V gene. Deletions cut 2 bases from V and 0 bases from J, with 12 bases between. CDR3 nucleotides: TGCGCCAGCAGCTTACGACAAGGGTCCTCCTACGAGCAGTACTTC. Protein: CASSLRQGSSYEQYF.

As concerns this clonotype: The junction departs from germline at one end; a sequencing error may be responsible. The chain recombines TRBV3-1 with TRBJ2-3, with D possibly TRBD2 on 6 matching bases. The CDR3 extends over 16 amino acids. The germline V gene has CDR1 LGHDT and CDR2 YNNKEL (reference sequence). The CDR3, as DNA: TGTGTCAGCAGCCATAGTGGCGGGGATTTGACAGATACGCAGTATTTT. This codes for CVSSHSGGDLTDTQYF.

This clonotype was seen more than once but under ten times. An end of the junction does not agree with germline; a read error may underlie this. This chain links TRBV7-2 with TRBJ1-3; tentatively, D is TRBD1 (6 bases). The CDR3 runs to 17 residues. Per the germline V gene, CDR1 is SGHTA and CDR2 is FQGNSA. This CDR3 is CASSLGGGPFSGNTTYF. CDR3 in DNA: TGTGCCAGCAGCTTAGGTGGGGGCCCCTTCTCTGGAAACACCACATATTTT.

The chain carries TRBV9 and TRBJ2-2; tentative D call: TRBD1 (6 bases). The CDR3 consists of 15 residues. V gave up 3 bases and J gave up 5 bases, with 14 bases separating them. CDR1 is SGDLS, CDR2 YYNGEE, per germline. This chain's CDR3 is CASSGVDQGTGELFF. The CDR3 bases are TGTGCCAGCAGCGGAGTAGACCAGGGGACCGGGGAGCTGTTTTTT.

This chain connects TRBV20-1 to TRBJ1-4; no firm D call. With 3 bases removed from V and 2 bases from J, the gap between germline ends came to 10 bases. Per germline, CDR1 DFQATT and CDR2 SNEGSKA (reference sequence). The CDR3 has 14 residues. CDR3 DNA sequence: TGCAGTGCTAGGCTCGGTGGTACTAATGAAAAACTGTTTTTT. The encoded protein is CSARLGGTNEKLFF.

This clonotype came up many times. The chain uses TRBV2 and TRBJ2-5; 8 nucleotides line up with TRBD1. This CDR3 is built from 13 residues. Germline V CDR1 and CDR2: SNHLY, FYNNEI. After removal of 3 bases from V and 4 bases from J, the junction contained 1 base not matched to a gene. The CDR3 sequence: CASSDQGAETQYF. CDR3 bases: TGTGCCAGCAGTGATCAGGGGGCAGAGACCCAGTACTTC.

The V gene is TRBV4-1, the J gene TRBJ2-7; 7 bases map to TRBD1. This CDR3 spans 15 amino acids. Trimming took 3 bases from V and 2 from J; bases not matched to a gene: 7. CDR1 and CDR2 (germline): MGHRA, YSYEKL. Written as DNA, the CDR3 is TGCGCCAGCAGCCAGCCGACAGGGAAGCCCTACGAGCAGTACTTC. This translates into CASSQPTGKPYEQYF.

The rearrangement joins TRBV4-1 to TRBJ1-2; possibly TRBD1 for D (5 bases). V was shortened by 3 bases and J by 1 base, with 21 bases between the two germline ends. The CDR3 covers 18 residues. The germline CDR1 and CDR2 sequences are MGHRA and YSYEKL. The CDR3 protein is CASSHGDGTGFFNYGYTF. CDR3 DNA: TGCGCCAGCAGCCATGGAGACGGGACGGGATTTTTTAACTATGGCTACACCTTC.

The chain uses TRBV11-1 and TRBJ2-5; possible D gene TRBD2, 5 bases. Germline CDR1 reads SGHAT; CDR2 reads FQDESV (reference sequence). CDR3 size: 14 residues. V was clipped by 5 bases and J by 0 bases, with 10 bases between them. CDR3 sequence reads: CASSNRGNQETQYF. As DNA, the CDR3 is TGTGCCAGCAGCAACCGGGGAAACCAAGAGACCCAGTACTTC.

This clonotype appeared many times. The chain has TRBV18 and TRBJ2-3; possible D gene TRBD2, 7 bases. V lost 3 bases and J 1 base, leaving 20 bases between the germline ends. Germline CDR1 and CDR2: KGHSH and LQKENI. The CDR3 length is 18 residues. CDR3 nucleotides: TGTGCCAGCTCACCGACGAGGGGGACTAAATACGGCACAGATACGCAGTATTTT. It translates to CASSPTRGTKYGTDTQYF.

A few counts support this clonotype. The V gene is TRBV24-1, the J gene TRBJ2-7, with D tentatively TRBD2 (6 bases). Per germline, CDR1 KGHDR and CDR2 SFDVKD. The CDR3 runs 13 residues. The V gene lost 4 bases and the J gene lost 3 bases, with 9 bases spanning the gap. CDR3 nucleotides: TGTGCCACCAGTGACAAGACTAGCTACGAGCAGTACTTC. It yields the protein CATSDKTSYEQYF.

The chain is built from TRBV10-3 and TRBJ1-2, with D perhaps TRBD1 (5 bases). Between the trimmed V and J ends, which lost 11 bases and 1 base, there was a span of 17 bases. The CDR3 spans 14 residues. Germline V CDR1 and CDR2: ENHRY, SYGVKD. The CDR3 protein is CASHPGQNNYGYTF. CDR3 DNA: TGTGCCTCCCATCCGGGGCAGAATAACTATGGCTACACCTTC.

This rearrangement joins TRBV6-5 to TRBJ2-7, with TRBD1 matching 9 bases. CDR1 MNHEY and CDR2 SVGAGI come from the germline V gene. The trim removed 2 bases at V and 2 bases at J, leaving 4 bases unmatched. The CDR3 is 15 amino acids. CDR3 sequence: CASSYGTGRTYEQYF. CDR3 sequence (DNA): TGTGCCAGCAGTTACGGGACAGGGCGGACCTACGAGCAGTACTTC.

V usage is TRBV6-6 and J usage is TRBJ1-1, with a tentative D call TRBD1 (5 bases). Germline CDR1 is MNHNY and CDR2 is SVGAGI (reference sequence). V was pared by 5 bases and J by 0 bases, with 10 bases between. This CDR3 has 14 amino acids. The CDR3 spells CASSESTVNTEAFF. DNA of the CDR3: TGTGCCAGCAGTGAATCGACAGTGAACACTGAAGCTTTCTTT.

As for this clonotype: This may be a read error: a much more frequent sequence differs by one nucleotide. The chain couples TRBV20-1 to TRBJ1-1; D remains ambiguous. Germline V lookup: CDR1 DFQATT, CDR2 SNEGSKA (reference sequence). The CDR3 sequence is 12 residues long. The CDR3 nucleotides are TGCAGTGCTAGTTTCGTGAACATTGAAGCTTTCTTT. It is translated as CSASFVNIEAFF.

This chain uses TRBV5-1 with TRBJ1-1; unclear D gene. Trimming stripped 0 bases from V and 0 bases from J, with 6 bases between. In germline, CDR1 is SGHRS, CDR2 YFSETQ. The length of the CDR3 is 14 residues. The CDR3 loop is CASSLERLNTEAFF. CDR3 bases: TGCGCCAGCAGCTTGGAGCGTCTGAACACTGAAGCTTTCTTT.

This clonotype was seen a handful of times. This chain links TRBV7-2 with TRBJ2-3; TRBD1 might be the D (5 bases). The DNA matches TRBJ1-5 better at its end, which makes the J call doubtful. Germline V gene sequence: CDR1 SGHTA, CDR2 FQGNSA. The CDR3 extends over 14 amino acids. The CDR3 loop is CASSLARATDTQHF. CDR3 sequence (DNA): TGTGCCAGCAGCTTAGCCAGGGCTACAGATACGCAGCATTTT.